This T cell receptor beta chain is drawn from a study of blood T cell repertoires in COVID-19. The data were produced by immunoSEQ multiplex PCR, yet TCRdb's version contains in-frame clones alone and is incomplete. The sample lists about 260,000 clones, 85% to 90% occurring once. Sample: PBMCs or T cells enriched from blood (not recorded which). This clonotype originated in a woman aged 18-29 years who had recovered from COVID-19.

DNA for the CDR3: TGTGCCAGCAGATTGGAGGGACAGGGGTACACTGAAGCTTTCTTT. Translated: CASRLEGQGYTEAFF. The chain combines TRBV7-8 with TRBJ1-1, with 10 bases aligning to TRBD1. V lost 6 bases, J lost 3 bases, and 7 bases stayed unmatched. Germline V gives CDR1 SGHVS, CDR2 FQNEAQ. The CDR3 length is 15 residues.